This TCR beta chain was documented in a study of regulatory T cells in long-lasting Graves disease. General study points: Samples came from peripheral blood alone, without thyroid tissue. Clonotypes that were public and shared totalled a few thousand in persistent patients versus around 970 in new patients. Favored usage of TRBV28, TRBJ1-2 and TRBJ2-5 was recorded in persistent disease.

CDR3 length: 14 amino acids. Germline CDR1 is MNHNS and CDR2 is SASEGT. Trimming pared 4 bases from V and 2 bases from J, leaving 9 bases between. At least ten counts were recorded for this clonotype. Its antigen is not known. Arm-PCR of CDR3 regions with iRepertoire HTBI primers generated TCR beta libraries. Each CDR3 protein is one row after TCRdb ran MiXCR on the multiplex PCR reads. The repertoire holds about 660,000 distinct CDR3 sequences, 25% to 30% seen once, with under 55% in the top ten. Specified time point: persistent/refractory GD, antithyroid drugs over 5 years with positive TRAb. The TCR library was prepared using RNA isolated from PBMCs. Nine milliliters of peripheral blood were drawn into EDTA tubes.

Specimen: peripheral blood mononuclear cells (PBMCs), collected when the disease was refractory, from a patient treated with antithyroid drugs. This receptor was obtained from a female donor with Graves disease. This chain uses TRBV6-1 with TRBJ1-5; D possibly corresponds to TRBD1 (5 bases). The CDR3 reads CASSGGSGNQPQHF. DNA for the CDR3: TGTGCCAGCAGTGGGGGGTCTGGCAATCAGCCCCAGCATTTT.